This entry lists 9 T cell receptor beta chains sequenced from one sample in a study of blood T cell repertoires in COVID-19. Profiling relied on immunoSEQ multiplex PCR, and the TCRdb table lists in-frame clones only, not all of them. The profile shows 120,000 or so clones, 80% to 85% of them singletons. The sequenced material came from peripheral blood. The receptors stem from a woman in her 30s who had recovered from COVID-19.

V usage is TRBV3-1 (or the pseudogene TRBV3-2) and J usage is TRBJ2-5; no firm D call. The CDR3 contains 15 residues. Trimming pared 0 bases from V and 5 bases from J, leaving 13 bases between. Germline V gives CDR1 LGHDT, CDR2 YNNKEL (reference sequence). Written as DNA, the CDR3 is TGTGCCAGCAGCCAAGATAGTGCCAATTCGGAGACCCAGTACTTC. Protein product: CASSQDSANSETQYF.

The V gene is TRBV2, the J gene TRBJ1-2; 7 nucleotides match TRBD1. CDR3 length equals 15 residues. V was pared by 4 bases and J by 4 bases, with 9 bases of the junction left unmatched. Germline V gives CDR1 SNHLY, CDR2 FYNNEI. DNA of the CDR3: TGTGCCAGCAGTGTACAGGGGCCGCTACTCTATGGCTACACCTTC. This codes for CASSVQGPLLYGYTF.

This clone was counted once. This chain uses TRBV7-2 with TRBJ2-7; TRBD1 agrees at 8 bases. Germline CDR1 SGHTA, CDR2 FQGNSA. V trimming: 1 base; J trimming: 7 bases; junction bases outside the gene matches: 6. The CDR3 spans 14 residues. The DNA of the CDR3 is TGTGCCAGCAGCTTAGGGGGACAGGTCAGGGAGCAGTACTTC. This translates into CASSLGGQVREQYF.

The genes are TRBV7-2 and TRBJ2-1; D may be TRBD2 (6 bases). This CDR3 has 13 amino acids. Trimming stripped 4 bases from V and 12 bases from J, with 16 bases between. Germline-derived CDR1 and CDR2 are SGHTA and FQGNSA. The CDR3 DNA follows: TGTGCCAGCAGCTCGCCGCCGGCGGGAACGCAGTTCTTC. As protein: CASSSPPAGTQFF.

The J gene is TRBJ2-7, the V gene TRBV19; 9 positions match TRBD2. Germline CDR1 and CDR2: LNHDA and SQIVND (reference sequence). The CDR3 consists of 15 residues. V was clipped by 4 bases and J by 2 bases; unmatched bases: 6. The chain's CDR3 is CASSKETSGAYEQYF. The CDR3 DNA is TGTGCCAGTAGTAAAGAGACTAGCGGTGCCTACGAGCAGTACTTC.

This chain links TRBV3-1 (or the pseudogene TRBV3-2) with TRBJ2-1; D is perhaps TRBD1 (5 bases). With 4 bases removed from V and 0 bases from J, the gap between germline ends came to 10 bases. This CDR3 has 15 residues. The germline V gene encodes CDR1 LGHDT and CDR2 YNNKEL (reference sequence). This CDR3 reads CASSPGSISYNEQFF. CDR3 sequence (DNA): TGTGCCAGCAGCCCAGGGTCTATCTCCTACAATGAGCAGTTCTTC.

The chain carries TRBV5-8 and TRBJ2-1, with TRBD2 matching 7 bases. This CDR3 comprises 15 residues. The J segment lost 2 bases and the V segment lost 4 bases, leaving 6 bases of the junction unmatched. Per germline, CDR1 SGHTS and CDR2 YDEGEE. CDR3 coding DNA: TGTGCCAGCAGCCTCTCTGGGGGGGCCTACAATGAGCAGTTCTTC. Translating gives CASSLSGGAYNEQFF.

V gene TRBV4-1 combines with J gene TRBJ1-2; D unresolved. The CDR3 consists of 16 residues. The germline V and J ends were trimmed by 3 bases and 7 bases, with 21 bases remaining between them. CDR1 and CDR2 (germline): MGHRA, YSYEKL. CDR3 nucleotide sequence: TGCGCCAGCAGCCAGCCTGTTCGAGGGTTTAATTCTGGCTACACCTTC. Protein sequence: CASSQPVRGFNSGYTF.

The chain uses TRBV5-1 and TRBJ2-7; D possibly corresponds to TRBD2 (6 bases). The V gene lost 0 bases and the J gene lost 1 base, with 11 bases spanning the gap. CDR1 is SGHRS, CDR2 YFSETQ, per germline. This CDR3 is built from 15 residues. The CDR3 loop reads CASSLVVGGSYEQYF. CDR3 DNA sequence: TGCGCCAGCAGCTTGGTTGTGGGAGGTTCCTACGAGCAGTACTTC.